These 4 T cell receptor beta chains share one sample of origin, sequenced in a study of early T cells in non-severe SARS-CoV-2 infection. TCRdb fed the 5' RACE reads into MiXCR, producing one record per CDR3 protein. Among nearly 90,000 distinct CDR3 sequences listed, approximately 14% were seen once. The sample comprised whole blood. The receptor source for this set is an adult who was a healthcare worker with PCR-confirmed SARS-CoV-2 infection or an uninfected control (not recorded which).

This clonotype was picked up a small number of times. The chain employs TRBV7-3 and TRBJ1-2; 7 bases agree with TRBD1. The CDR3 runs 15 residues. CDR1 is SGHTA and CDR2 is FQGTGA in the germline V gene. V lost 5 bases, J lost 4 bases, and 10 bases stayed unmatched. The CDR3: CASSPRQGWPYGYTF. CDR3 coding DNA: TGTGCCAGCAGCCCACGACAGGGTTGGCCCTATGGCTACACCTTC.

This chain joins TRBV30 and TRBJ2-7, with TRBD1 matching over 8 bases. Germline assignment: CDR1 GTSNPN and CDR2 SVGIG (reference sequence). V was pared by 3 bases and J by 3 bases, with 1 base of the junction left unmatched. The CDR3 totals 12 residues. CDR3 sequence: CAWSGQGYEQYF. CDR3 DNA: TGTGCCTGGAGCGGACAGGGCTACGAGCAGTACTTC.

In this sample, this clonotype turned up many times. The chain carries TRBV7-9 and TRBJ2-7, with 7 bases aligning to TRBD1. Germline V gene lookup returns CDR1 SEHNR and CDR2 FQNEAQ (reference sequence). Losses at the gene ends were 1 base for V and 0 bases for J; bases not matched to a gene: 3. The CDR3 totals 15 residues. The CDR3 coding sequence is TGTGCCAGCAGCTTAGTGACAGGGAGCTCCTACGAGCAGTACTTC. This sequence encodes CASSLVTGSSYEQYF.

This clonotype was seen many times. Here the CDR3 reads CATSPEAGGREKLFF. The CDR3 bases are TGTGCCACCAGCCCCGAGGCGGGGGGACGTGAAAAACTGTTTTTT. The chain is built from TRBV15 and TRBJ1-4, with TRBD1 as a possible D gene (5 bases). V shed 5 bases and J shed 7 bases, with 17 bases lying between them. In germline, CDR1 is LNHNV, CDR2 YYDKDF (reference sequence). The CDR3 extends over 15 amino acids. The variable domain in full, with the rest retrieved from reference TRBV15 and TRBJ1-4, is DAMVIQNPRYQVTQFGKPVTLSCSQTLNHNVMYWYQQKSSQAPKLLFHYYDKDFNNEADTPDNFQSRRPNTSFCFLDIRSPGLGDTAMYLCATSPEAGGREKLFFGSGTQLSVL.